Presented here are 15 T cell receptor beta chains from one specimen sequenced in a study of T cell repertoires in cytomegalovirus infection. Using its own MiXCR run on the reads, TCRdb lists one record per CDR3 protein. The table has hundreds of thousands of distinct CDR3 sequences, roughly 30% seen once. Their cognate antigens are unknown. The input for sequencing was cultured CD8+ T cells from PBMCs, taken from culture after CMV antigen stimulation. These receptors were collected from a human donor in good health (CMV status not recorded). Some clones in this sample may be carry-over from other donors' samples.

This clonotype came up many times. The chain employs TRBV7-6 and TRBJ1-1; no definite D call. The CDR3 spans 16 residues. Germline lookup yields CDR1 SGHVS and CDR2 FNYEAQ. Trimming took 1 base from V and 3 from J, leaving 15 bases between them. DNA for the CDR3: TGTGCCAGCAGCTTAGGTCCCGGCCCCCGAGACACTGAAGCTTTCTTT. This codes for CASSLGPGPRDTEAFF.

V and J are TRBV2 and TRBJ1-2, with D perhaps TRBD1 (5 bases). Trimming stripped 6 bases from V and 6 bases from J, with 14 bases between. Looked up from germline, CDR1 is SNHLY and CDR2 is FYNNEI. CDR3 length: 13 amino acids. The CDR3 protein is CASRQSTGHGYTF. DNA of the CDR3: TGTGCCAGCAGGCAAAGCACAGGACATGGCTACACCTTC.

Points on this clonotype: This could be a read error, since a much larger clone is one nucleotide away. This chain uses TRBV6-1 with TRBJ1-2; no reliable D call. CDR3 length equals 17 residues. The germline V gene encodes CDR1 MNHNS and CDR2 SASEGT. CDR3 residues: CVSSDKTFPSANYGYTF. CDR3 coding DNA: TGTGTCAGCAGTGACAAGACTTTCCCTTCTGCTAACTATGGCTACACCTTC.

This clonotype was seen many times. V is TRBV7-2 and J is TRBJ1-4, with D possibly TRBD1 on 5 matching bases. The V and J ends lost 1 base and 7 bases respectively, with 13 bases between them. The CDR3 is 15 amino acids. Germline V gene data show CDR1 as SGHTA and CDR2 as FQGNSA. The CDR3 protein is CASSLDLGRIEKLFF. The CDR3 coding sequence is TGTGCCAGCAGCTTAGACTTGGGACGGATTGAAAAACTGTTTTTT.

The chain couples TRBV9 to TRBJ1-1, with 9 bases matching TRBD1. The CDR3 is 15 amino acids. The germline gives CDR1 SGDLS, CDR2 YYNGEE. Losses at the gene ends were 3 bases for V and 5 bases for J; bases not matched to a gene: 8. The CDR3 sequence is CASSAQDRGGTEAFF. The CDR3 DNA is TGTGCCAGCAGCGCTCAGGACAGGGGAGGAACTGAAGCTTTCTTT.

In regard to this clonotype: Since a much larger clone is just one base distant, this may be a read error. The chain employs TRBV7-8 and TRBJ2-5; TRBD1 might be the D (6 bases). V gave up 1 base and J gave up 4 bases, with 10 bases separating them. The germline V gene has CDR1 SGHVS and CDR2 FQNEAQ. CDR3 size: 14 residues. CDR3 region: CASSLGDNRETQYF. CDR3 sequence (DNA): TGTGCCAGCAGCTTAGGGGACAATCGAGAGACCCAGTACTTC.

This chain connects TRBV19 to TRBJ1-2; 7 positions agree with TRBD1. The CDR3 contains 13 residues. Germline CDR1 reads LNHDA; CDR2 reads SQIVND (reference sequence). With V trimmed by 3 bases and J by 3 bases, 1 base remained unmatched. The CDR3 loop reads CASSMRGHYGYTF. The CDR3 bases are TGTGCCAGTAGTATGAGGGGGCACTATGGCTACACCTTC.

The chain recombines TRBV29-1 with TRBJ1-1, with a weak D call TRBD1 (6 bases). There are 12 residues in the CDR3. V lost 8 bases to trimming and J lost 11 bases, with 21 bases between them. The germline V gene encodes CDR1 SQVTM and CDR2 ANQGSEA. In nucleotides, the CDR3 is TGCAGCTCCAGGCACCGACAGGCTTGGGCTTTCTTT. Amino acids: CSSRHRQAWAFF. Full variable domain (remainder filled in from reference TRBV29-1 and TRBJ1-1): SAVISQKPSRDICQRGTSLTIQCQVDSQVTMMFWYRQQPGQSLTLIATANQGSEATYESGFVIDKFPISRPNLTFSTLTVSNMSPEDSSIYLCSSRHRQAWAFFGQGTRLTVV.

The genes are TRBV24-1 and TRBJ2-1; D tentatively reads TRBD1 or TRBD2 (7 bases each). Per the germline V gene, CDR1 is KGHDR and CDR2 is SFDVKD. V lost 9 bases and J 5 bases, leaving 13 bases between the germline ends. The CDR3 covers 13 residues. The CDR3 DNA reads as TGTGCCACCCGGCAGGGGGGGAACAATGAGCAGTTCTTC. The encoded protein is CATRQGGNNEQFF.

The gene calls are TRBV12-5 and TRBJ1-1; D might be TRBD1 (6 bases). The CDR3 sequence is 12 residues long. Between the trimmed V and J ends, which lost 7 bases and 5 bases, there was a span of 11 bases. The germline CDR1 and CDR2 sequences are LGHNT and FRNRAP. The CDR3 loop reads CASARRGTEAFF. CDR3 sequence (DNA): TGTGCTAGTGCCCGGAGGGGGACTGAAGCTTTCTTT.

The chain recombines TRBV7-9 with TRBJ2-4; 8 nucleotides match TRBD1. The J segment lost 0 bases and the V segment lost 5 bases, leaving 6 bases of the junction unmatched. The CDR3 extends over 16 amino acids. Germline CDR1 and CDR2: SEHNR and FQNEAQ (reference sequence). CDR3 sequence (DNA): TGTGCCAGCAGCCCCCGACAGGGGATAGCCAAAAACATTCAGTACTTC. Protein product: CASSPRQGIAKNIQYF.

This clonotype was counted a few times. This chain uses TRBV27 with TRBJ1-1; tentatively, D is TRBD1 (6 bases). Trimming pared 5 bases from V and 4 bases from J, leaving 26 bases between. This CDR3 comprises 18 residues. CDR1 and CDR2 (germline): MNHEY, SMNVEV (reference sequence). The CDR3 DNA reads TGTGCCAGCAGTCCATATACCAAGAGGGCAGGGGTCGGCACTGAAGCTTTCTTT. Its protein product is CASSPYTKRAGVGTEAFF.

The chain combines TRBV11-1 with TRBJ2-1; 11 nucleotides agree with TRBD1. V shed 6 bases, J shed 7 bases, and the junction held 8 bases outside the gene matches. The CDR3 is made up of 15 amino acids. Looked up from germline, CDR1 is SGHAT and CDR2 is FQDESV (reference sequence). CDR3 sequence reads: CASRSGQGVYNEQFF. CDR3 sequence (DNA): TGTGCCAGCAGATCGGGACAGGGGGTTTATAATGAGCAGTTCTTC.

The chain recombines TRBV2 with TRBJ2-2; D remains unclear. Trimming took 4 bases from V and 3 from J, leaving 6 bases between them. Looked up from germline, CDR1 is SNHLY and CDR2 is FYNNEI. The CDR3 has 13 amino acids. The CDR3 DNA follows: TGTGCCAGCAGTGTGTACGACACCGGGGAGCTGTTTTTT. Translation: CASSVYDTGELFF.

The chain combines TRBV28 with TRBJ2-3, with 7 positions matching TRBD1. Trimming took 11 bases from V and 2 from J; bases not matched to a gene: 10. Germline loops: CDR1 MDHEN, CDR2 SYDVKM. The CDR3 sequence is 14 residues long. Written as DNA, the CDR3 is TGTGCCGGGTCTGACAGGGCTAACACAGATACGCAGTATTTT. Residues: CAGSDRANTDTQYF.